This TCR beta chain was sequenced for a study of regulatory T cells in long-lasting Graves disease. Building of the TCR beta libraries involved iRepertoire HTBI primers and Arm-PCR of CDR3 regions. TCRdb re-called the multiplex PCR reads through MiXCR, storing one row per CDR3 protein. This sample has some 450,000 distinct CDR3 sequences, with 23% found just once. This clonotype came up many times. CDR3 size: 13 residues. The V gene's germline CDR1 is KGHSH and CDR2 LQKENI. The ends were cut back, 1 base at V and 4 bases at J, with 7 bases in the middle. This sample's time point: persistent/refractory GD, antithyroid drugs over 5 years with positive TRAb. PBMC-extracted RNA yielded the TCR library.

The V and J genes are TRBV18 and TRBJ1-2; the D is unclear. The source material was peripheral blood mononuclear cells (PBMCs), sampled when the disease was refractory, from a patient treated with antithyroid drugs. The source is a female donor with Graves disease. CDR3 loop: CASSPREFYGYTF. CDR3 in DNA: TGTGCCAGCTCACCACGGGAATTCTATGGCTACACCTTC. Combining the CDR3 with reference TRBV18 and TRBJ1-2 gives the whole variable domain NAGVMQNPRHLVRRRGQEARLRCSPMKGHSHVYWYRQLPEEGLKFMVYLQKENIIDESGMPKERFSAEFPKEGPSILRIQQVVRGDSAAYFCASSPREFYGYTFGSGTRLTVV.